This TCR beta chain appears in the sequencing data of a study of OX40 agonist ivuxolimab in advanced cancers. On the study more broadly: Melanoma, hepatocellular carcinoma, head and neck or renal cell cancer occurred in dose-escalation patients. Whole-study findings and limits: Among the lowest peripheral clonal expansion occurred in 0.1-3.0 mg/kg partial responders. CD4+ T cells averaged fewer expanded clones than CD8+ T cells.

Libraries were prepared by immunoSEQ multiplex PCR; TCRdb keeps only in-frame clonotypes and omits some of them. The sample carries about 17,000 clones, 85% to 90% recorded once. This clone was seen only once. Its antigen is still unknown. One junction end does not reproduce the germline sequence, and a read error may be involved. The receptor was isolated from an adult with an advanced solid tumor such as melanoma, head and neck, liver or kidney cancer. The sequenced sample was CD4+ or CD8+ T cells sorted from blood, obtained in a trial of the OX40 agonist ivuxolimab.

CDR3 sequence (DNA): TGTGCCAGCACGGGGACAGGGTTGAACTCTGGCTACACCTTC. Amino acid sequence: CASTGTGLNSGYTF. V usage is TRBV6-1 and J usage is TRBJ1-2; TRBD1 aligns across 9 bases. This CDR3 is 14 amino acids long. The germline V gene encodes CDR1 MNHNS and CDR2 SASEGT.